Listed below are T cell receptor beta chains from one sample, sequenced in a study of vaccination effects on CD4 cells after COVID-19. The table came from immunoSEQ multiplex PCR; TCRdb's copy has only in-frame clones and leaves some out. Of under 60,000 clones detected, about 67% appear once; the ten largest clones hold roughly 5.5%. The antigens these receptors bind are not known. The sample was CD4+ T cells from PBMCs cultured without peptide, taken before COVID-19 vaccination. The source of these receptors is a human donor who received a COVID-19 vaccine. Both conserved end residues are part of each CDR3. Only part of the rows carry a size: once, few, many, or a class if the clone is expanded.

NA TRBJ2-1 TRBV19 CASIPRVRLAGGGFSYNEQFF
NA TRBJ1-1 TRBV5-1 CASSLETGVMNTEAFF
NA TRBJ1-2 TRBV29-1 CSVTALNGYTF
NA TRBJ2-2 TRBV7-8 CASSVGLAGAGELFF
NA TRBJ1-2 TRBV6-1 CASSESGRGLGYGYTF
few TRBJ2-3 TRBV24-1 CAVGREGTDTQYF
NA TRBJ1-1 TRBV6-2/TRBV6-3 CASSYRSNTEAFF
few TRBJ1-5 TRBV30 CAWGGAGLLFAQHF
NA TRBJ1-5 TRBV21-1 CASSKVGTGIDQPQHF
NA TRBJ1-5 TRBV30 CAWSGGGNQPQHF
NA TRBJ1-3 TRBV5-4 CASSLWGWSNHSGNTIYF
NA TRBJ1-1 TRBV2 CASSEAIGGRLNTEAFF
few TRBJ2-7 TRBV5-5 CASSLVLSEQYF
NA TRBJ2-6 TRBV30 CAWSSLLGANVLTF
few TRBJ1-3 TRBV2 CASRGDSGNTIYF
NA TRBJ2-7 TRBV7-2 CASSLDHYEQYF
NA TRBJ2-2 TRBV9 CASSVGPSGITGELFF
NA TRBJ2-7 TRBV27 CASSMTGTQYYEQYF
NA TRBJ2-1 TRBV27 CASSLPSPLAAGEVTYNEQFF
NA TRBJ2-7 TRBV9 CASSPQTSGGAEQYF
NA TRBJ1-3 TRBV4-2 CASSQDSVEGNTIYF
few TRBJ1-2 TRBV5-8 CASSSPVDYGYTF
NA TRBJ1-4 TRBV5-4 CASSLEQGTNEKLFF
NA TRBJ1-5 TRBV18 CASTRDEGQPQHF
NA TRBJ2-1 TRBV11-3 CASSSLAGGNYEQFF
once TRBJ1-1 TRBV30 CAWSVRSNLLVDTEAFF
NA TRBJ1-4 TRBV15 CATSRDVKKGGEKLFF
NA TRBJ2-7 TRBV19 CATATSGGAGAYEQYF
NA TRBJ1-2 TRBV18 CASSPGQDNYGYTF
once TRBJ2-1 TRBV27 CASSPMLGGTPFYNEQFF
NA TRBJ1-2 TRBV19 CASSIGVRINYGYTF
few TRBJ1-1 TRBV27 CASSLRSGNTEAFF
once TRBJ2-7 TRBV14 CASRDRASYEQYF
NA TRBJ2-6 TRBV7-2 CASSLFGRGNSGANVLTF
NA TRBJ1-2 TRBV19 CASSINRYGYTF
NA TRBJ1-6 TRBV4-3 CASSQDGQGNSPLHF
NA TRBJ2-3 TRBV3-1/TRBV3-2 CASSQAGGTDTQYF
NA TRBJ1-1 TRBV29-1 CSVGPAANTEAFF
NA TRBJ2-3 TRBV5-4 CASSTLGGVSGDTQYF
NA TRBJ2-7 TRBV5-1 CASSIDSRSYEQYF
few TRBJ2-7 TRBV7-9 CASRVSGPYEQYF
NA TRBJ1-3 TRBV28 CASDFGDTIYF
once TRBJ2-5 TRBV28 CASSFRTGLPWKETQYF
few TRBJ1-1 TRBV6-5 CASRPTLANTEAFF
NA TRBJ1-2 TRBV6-5 CASSYFGRANGYTF
NA TRBJ1-5 TRBV5-6 CASSSTGNQPQHF
few TRBJ2-1 TRBV5-6 CASSFVGLGDWDEQFF
NA TRBJ2-3 TRBV18 CASSKRGSTDTQYF
NA TRBJ2-5 TRBV6-1 CASSVLLAGAGETQYF
NA TRBJ2-7 TRBV28 CASSRPGTSYEQYF
NA TRBJ1-2 TRBV6-5 CASRHQGNYGYTF
NA TRBJ2-2 TRBV20-1 CSASTGNTGELFF
NA TRBJ2-3 TRBV3-1/TRBV3-2 CASSQAYRANKYTDTQYF
NA TRBJ1-3 TRBV5-6 CASSRFVAGNTIYF
NA TRBJ2-7 TRBV3-1/TRBV3-2 CASSQEPQSSYEQYF
NA TRBJ2-7 TRBV6-6 CASTWTSGDRYEQYF
NA TRBJ1-5 TRBV9 CASSVGGDPLNQPQHF
NA TRBJ2-7 TRBV9 CASSPRQSSYEQYF
medium-sized TRBJ2-2 TRBV19 CASICGELFF